This T cell receptor beta chain was sequenced in a study of PD-1 blockade in classical Hodgkin lymphoma (dated by TCRdb to 2020 to 2021). Background for the entire study: Nivolumab dosing was 3 mg/kg intravenously every 2 weeks, continuing until either disease progression or unacceptable toxicity. The study used CyTOF and TCR beta sequencing to define a peripheral blood immune signature of response to PD-1 blockade in classical Hodgkin lymphoma. Here is what the overall study found, with its caveats: Lower diversity was seen in patients whose nivolumab began less than 1 year after ASCT, and these patients were left out of later analyses so that immune reconstitution would not confound the results. Trial patients with a complete response had baseline diversity similar to that of newly diagnosed patients, while partial responders and progressors had significantly lower diversity. Baseline TCR diversity was reported to be lower in newly diagnosed patients than in healthy donors, and even lower in relapsed/refractory patients. CD4+ but not CD8+ TCR diversity rose significantly by C4D1 (p=0.0027 vs p=0.16), most apparent in complete responders (p=0.02). The study was limited to a single clinical trial cohort, and causes of repertoire differences, possibly disease activity or prior therapy, remained undefined.

Including cysteine and phenylalanine, the CDR3 has 12 amino acids. Only the CDR3 part of the read is kept: 36 bases, read in frame from the first base. The junction carries 9 bases between V and J, which are trimmed by 5 bases and 4 bases respectively. The germline V gene (reference sequence) supplies CDR1 LNHDA and CDR2 SQIVND. The time point label, as the study defines it: cycle 1 day 1 (C1D1), immediately before nivolumab initiation. All trial patients had relapsed after autologous stem cell transplantation, with cohorts A, B and C differing in prior brentuximab vedotin exposure. The trial cohort comprised some 60 patients with relapsed/refractory classical Hodgkin lymphoma whose best overall responses were complete response, partial response or progressive disease. Single-agent nivolumab was administered to trial patients in the multi-cohort phase II CheckMate 205 trial. An independent review committee assessed best overall response using the 2007 International Working Group response criteria. Trial PBMCs were obtained immediately prior to nivolumab initiation (C1D1) and on therapy at cycle 2 day 1 and cycle 4 day 1. Peripheral blood was collected in 8 mL Vacutainer Cell Preparation Tubes, from which PBMCs were isolated by centrifugation and then cryopreserved.

Genomic DNA was extracted with the Qiagen DNeasy kit from unsorted PBMCs and from negatively selected CD4+ and CD8+ fractions. Amplification of TCR beta CDR3 regions was done by immunoSEQ multiplex PCR with primers that anneal to V and J segments. A synthetic immune receptor repertoire was used to minimize amplification bias, and remaining bias was computationally removed after sequencing. Concerning the study's data processing: Repertoire diversity was quantified as the Shannon entropy index using custom Python scripts. Unsorted, CD4+ and CD8+ repertoires were examined separately, except in combined analyses, for which CD4+ and CD8+ sequences were merged in silico. Clonal expansion was defined as at least a 2-fold frequency increase after treatment relative to C1D1, with a pseudocount of 0.5 for undetected baseline clones. Clones with 0 or 1 copy at C1D1 were defined as singleton clones, while clones with 2 or more copies were defined as non-singleton clones. Clones expanded in unsorted samples were labelled as CD4+, CD8+ or unknown by matching protein sequences in sorted samples from the same patient. Wilcoxon tests on paired samples were used to test diversity changes from C1D1 to C4D1. TCRdb took this table from immuneACCESS and kept in-frame rearrangements with V and J called. Such tables lack part of the clones; where checked against another copy, unresolved V genes explain under half of the gap, and the rest is unexplained. From that table come the V and J calls and clone size; the DNA was used to work out D and trimming. The sample data list 72,000 or so clones, and roughly 91% of these were observed just once. The ten biggest clones cover about 8% of the sample.

A word on this clone: Which antigen it targets is not known. No much larger clonotype is one base removed from it; base qualities were not supplied.

The sequence was collected from a human donor with classical Hodgkin lymphoma. The receptor chain draws on TRBV19 and TRBJ2-7, with a tentative D gene TRBD2 over 5 matching bases. This material consisted of peripheral blood mononuclear cells (PBMCs), taken at baseline. The CDR3 region has the sequence CASSPGMYEQYF. The bases are TGTGCCAGTAGTCCCGGGATGTACGAGCAGTACTTC. When the CDR3 is completed using the reference TRBV19 and TRBJ2-7 genes on either side, the full variable domain is DGGITQSPKYLFRKEGQNVTLSCEQNLNHDAMYWYRQDPGQGLRLIYYSQIVNDFQKGDIAEGYSVSREKKESFPLTVTSAQKNPTAFYLCASSPGMYEQYFGPGTRLTVT.